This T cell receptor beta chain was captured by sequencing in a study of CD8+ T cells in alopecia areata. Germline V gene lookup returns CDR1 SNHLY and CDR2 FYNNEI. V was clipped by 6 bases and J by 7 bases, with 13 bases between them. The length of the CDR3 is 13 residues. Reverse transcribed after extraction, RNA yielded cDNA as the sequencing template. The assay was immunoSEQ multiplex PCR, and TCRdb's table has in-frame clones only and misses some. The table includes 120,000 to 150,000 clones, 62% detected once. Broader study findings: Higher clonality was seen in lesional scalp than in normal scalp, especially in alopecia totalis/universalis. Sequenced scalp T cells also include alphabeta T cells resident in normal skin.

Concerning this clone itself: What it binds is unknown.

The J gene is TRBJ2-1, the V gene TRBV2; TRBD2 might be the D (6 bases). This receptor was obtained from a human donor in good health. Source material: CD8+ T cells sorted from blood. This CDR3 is CASRRGGGNEQFF. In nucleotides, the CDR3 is TGTGCCAGCAGGAGGGGAGGTGGGAATGAGCAGTTCTTC.